A few counts support the clone carrying this T cell receptor (beta chain). The time point denotes: persistent/refractory GD, antithyroid drugs over 5 years with positive TRAb. RNA isolated from PBMCs was used to make the TCR library. Patients hailed from an endocrinology department in Xi'an, China. Per the germline V gene, CDR1 is LNHDA and CDR2 is SQIVND (reference sequence). V lost 1 base to trimming and J lost 2 bases, with 12 bases between them. The CDR3 is made up of 15 amino acids. This record comes from a study of regulatory T cells in long-lasting Graves disease. Background on the study: Persistence in Graves' disease required over 5 years of antithyroid drugs plus positive TSH receptor antibodies.

Libraries of TCR beta came from iRepertoire HTBI primers plus Arm-PCR of CDR3 regions. Via MiXCR, TCRdb re-called the multiplex PCR reads, giving one row per CDR3 protein. The sample carries around 400,000 distinct CDR3 sequences, less than 25% recorded once. Sequencing used peripheral blood mononuclear cells (PBMCs), obtained when the disease was refractory, from a patient treated with antithyroid drugs. The chain combines TRBV19 with TRBJ2-7; D may be TRBD1 or TRBD2 (5 bases each). This receptor was identified in a female donor with Graves disease. The CDR3 sequence is CASSIVGTNAYEQYF. The CDR3, as DNA: TGTGCCAGTAGTATAGTGGGGACGAACGCCTACGAGCAGTACTTC.